These T cell receptor beta chains were read from a single sample in a study of radiation and T cells in renal cell carcinoma. The assay was immunoSEQ multiplex PCR, and TCRdb's table has in-frame clones only and misses some. Of about 77,000 clones in the sample, around 78% were seen once. Here the sequenced sample was blood, taken from a patient whose treatment included radiotherapy and nephrectomy. These receptors came from a woman in her sixties with renal cell carcinoma. Each CDR3 is given with its conserved first and last residue. The order of the fields is clone size, J gene, V gene, CDR3 protein. The size field is filled for only some rows; it gives once, few, many or a size class.

NA | TRBJ2-3 | TRBV30 | CAWSLTRPGQGADTQYF
NA | TRBJ2-2 | TRBV29-1 | CSVEGGQGGFSGELFF
few | TRBJ1-3 | TRBV12-1 | CASGLGKRALGNTIYF
NA | TRBJ1-2 | TRBV6-1 | CASSEARPSYGYTF
NA | TRBJ1-2 | TRBV28 | CASSSRFGANYGYTF
NA | TRBJ2-7 | TRBV4-1 | CASSQDPRREQYF
NA | TRBJ2-2 | TRBV6-5 | CASTRALLDTGELFF
once | TRBJ2-7 | TRBV6-5 | CASSYKATGTYEQYF
NA | TRBJ2-1 | TRBV5-1 | CASIRSGRDNEQFF
NA | NA | TRBV7-2 | CASSLGVDPYEQYF
few | TRBJ2-7 | TRBV28 | CASSFDRGWYEQYF
NA | TRBJ2-7 | TRBV5-1 | CASSPGPGRTYEQYF
many | TRBJ1-3 | TRBV5-4 | CASSLWNGNTIYF
NA | TRBJ2-7 | TRBV28 | CASSTRARGHEQYF
NA | TRBJ1-1 | TRBV16 | CASSQRSTEAFF
NA | TRBJ2-1 | TRBV4-2 | CASSQGASGGAVGEQFF
NA | TRBJ2-1 | TRBV9 | CASSPTLAHWDSSSYNEQFF
NA | TRBJ1-6 | TRBV7-9 | CASSLGLGVNSPLHF
NA | TRBJ1-3 | TRBV28 | CASSLGLTGNTIYF
few | TRBJ2-3 | TRBV13 | CASSFLSDTQYF
NA | TRBJ1-5 | TRBV6-1 | CASLFEGPNQPQHF
NA | TRBJ1-1 | TRBV9 | CASSVERVNTEAFF
NA | TRBJ1-1 | TRBV30 | CAWSVQGVRNTEAFF